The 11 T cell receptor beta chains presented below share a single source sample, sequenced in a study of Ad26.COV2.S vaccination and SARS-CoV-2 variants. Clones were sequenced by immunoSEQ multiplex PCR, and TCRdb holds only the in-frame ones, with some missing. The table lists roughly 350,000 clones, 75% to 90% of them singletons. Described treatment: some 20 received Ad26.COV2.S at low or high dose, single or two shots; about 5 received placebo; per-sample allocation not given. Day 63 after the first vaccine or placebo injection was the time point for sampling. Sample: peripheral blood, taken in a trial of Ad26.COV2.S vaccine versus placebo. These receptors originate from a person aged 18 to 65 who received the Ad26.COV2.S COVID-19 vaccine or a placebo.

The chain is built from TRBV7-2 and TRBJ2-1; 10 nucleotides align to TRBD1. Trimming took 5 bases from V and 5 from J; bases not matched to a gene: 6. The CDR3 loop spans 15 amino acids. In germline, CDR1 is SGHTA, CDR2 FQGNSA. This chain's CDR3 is CASSTRQGAHNEQFF. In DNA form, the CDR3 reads TGTGCCAGCAGCACCCGACAGGGGGCCCACAATGAGCAGTTCTTC.

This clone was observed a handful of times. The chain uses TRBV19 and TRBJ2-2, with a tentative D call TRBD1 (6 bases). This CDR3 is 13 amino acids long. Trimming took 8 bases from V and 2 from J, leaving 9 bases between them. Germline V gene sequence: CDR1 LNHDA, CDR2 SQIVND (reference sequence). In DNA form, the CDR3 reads TGTGCCAGTGGACAGCTAAACACCGGGGAGCTGTTTTTT. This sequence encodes CASGQLNTGELFF.

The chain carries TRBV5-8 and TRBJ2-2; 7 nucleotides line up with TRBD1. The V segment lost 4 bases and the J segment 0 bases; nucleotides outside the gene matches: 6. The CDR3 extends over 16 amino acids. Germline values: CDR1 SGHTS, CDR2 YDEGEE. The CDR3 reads CASSTTGTANTGELFF. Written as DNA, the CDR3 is TGTGCCAGCAGCACAACCGGGACAGCGAACACCGGGGAGCTGTTTTTT.

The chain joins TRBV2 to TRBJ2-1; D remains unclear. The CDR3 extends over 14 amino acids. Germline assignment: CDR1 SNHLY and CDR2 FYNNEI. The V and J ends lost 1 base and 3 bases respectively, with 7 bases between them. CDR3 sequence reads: CASSEGLVYNEQFF. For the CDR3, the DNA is TGTGCCAGCAGTGAAGGCCTAGTCTACAATGAGCAGTTCTTC.

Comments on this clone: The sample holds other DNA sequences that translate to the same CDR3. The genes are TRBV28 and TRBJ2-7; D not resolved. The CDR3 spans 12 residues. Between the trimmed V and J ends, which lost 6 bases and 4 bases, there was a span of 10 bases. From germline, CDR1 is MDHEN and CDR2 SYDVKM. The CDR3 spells CASSPEGYEQYF. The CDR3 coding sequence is TGTGCCAGCAGCCCCGAAGGTTACGAGCAGTACTTC.

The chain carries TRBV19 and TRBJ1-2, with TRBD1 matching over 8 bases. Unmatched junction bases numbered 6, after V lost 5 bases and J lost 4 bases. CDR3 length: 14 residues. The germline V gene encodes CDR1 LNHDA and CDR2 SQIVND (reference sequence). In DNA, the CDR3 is TGTGCCAGTAGTTCCGGGACAGGAGTCTATGGCTACACCTTC. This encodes CASSSGTGVYGYTF.

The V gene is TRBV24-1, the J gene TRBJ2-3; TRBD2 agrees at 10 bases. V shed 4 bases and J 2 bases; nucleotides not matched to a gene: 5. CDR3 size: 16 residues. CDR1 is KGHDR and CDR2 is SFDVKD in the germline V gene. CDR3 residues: CATSEQAGGPTDTQYF. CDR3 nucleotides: TGTGCCACCAGTGAACAAGCGGGAGGGCCCACAGATACGCAGTATTTT.

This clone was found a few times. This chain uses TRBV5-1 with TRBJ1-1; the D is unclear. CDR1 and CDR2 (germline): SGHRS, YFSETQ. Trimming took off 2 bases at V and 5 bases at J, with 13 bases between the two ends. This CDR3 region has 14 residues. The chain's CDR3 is CASSFRDLTTEAFF. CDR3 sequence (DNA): TGCGCCAGCAGCTTTCGAGACTTGACTACTGAAGCTTTCTTT.

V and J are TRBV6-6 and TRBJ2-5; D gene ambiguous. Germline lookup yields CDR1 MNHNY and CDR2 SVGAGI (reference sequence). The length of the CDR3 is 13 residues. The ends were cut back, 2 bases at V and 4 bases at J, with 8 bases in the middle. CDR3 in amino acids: CASSYARGETQYF. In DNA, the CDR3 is TGTGCCAGCAGTTACGCGCGTGGAGAGACCCAGTACTTC.

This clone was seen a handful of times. CDR3 bases: TGTGCCAACTCTGACAGTGTCGAGCAGTACTTC. Amino acid sequence: CANSDSVEQYF. This chain uses TRBV10-3 with TRBJ2-7; perhaps TRBD1 as D (5 bases). V was shortened by 10 bases and J by 6 bases, with 13 bases between the two germline ends. Germline loops: CDR1 ENHRY, CDR2 SYGVKD. There are 11 residues in the CDR3.

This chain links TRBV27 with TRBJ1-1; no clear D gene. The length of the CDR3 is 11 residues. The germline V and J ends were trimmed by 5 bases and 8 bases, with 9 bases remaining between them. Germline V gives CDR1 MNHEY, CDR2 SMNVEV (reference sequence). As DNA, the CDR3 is TGTGCCAGCAGTAAAGGACGAGAAGCTTTCTTT. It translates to CASSKGREAFF.